This T cell receptor (beta chain) was recorded in a study of Ad26.COV2.S vaccination and SARS-CoV-2 variants. Background on the study: Intramuscular Ad26.COV2.S at 5x10^10 or 1x10^11 viral particles.

This clone has only one observation. Antigen unknown. The protocol was immunoSEQ multiplex PCR, while the TCRdb copy is restricted to in-frame clones and leaves out a portion. The sample lists 400,000 to 450,000 clones, roughly 87% occurring once. Documented treatment: some 20 received Ad26.COV2.S at low or high dose, single or two shots; roughly five received placebo; per-sample allocation not given. Sample collection was performed on day 63 after the first vaccine or placebo injection. Findings of the study overall: Across vaccine and placebo recipients, the breadth of non-spike TCRs was similar.

Sequencing used peripheral blood, obtained in a trial of Ad26.COV2.S vaccine versus placebo. The sequence was obtained from a person aged 18-65 years who received the Ad26.COV2.S COVID-19 vaccine or a placebo.

The CDR3 spells CASSGRPGEQYF. Here the CDR3 DNA reads TGTGCCAGCAGCGGCCGCCCGGGCGAGCAGTACTTC. J is TRBJ2-7 and V is TRBV9; D not resolved. The CDR3 runs to 12 residues. V lost 3 bases to trimming and J lost 6 bases, with 10 bases between them. The germline CDR1 and CDR2 sequences are SGDLS and YYNGEE.